Each of the 14 T cell receptor beta chains below was sequenced from the same sample in a study of cytomegalovirus exposure and HLA in healthy donors. A multiplex PCR was run with 60 Vbeta primers and 13 Jbeta primers. Sequencing was performed with immunoSEQ multiplex PCR; in TCRdb, only in-frame clones are kept and a portion is missing. The sample has roughly 200,000 clones, about 80% seen once. Input material: PBMCs. The origin of the receptors is a man between 60 and 75 years old in good health and CMV-seronegative.

The chain combines TRBV5-1 with TRBJ1-2; D is ambiguous. Trimming removed 0 bases from V and 5 bases from J, with 5 bases in between. Looked up from germline, CDR1 is SGHRS and CDR2 is YFSETQ. The CDR3 totals 12 residues. This CDR3 reads CASSLGLYGYTF. The CDR3 region has the DNA TGCGCCAGCAGCTTGGGTCTATATGGCTACACCTTC.

To note about this clone: An end of the junction does not agree with germline; a read error may underlie this. The chain carries TRBV27 and TRBJ1-2; D is unresolved. Germline values: CDR1 MNHEY, CDR2 SMNVEV (reference sequence). This CDR3 has 16 amino acids. Written as DNA, the CDR3 is TGTGCCAGCAGTGCGCAGAGTGGAATTTATAACTATGGCTACCCCTTC. Translating gives CASSAQSGIYNYGYPF.

The CDR3 region is CASGLRLSGMNNEQFF. DNA for the CDR3: TGTGCTAGTGGTTTGAGGCTTAGCGGGATGAACAATGAGCAGTTCTTC. V gene TRBV12-5 combines with J gene TRBJ2-1, with 8 positions matching TRBD2. The CDR3 sequence is 16 residues long. Trimming removed 2 bases from V and 5 bases from J; junction bases left unmatched: 8. Germline CDR1 LGHNT, CDR2 FRNRAP.

The V and J genes are TRBV28 and TRBJ2-7, with TRBD1 identical over 7 bases. The CDR3 totals 16 residues. Germline V lookup: CDR1 MDHEN, CDR2 SYDVKM. J lost 5 bases, V lost 2 bases, and 12 bases had no gene match. In DNA, the CDR3 is TGTGCCAGCAGTTTAGGCTTGGCAGGGGGAAAGGACGAGCAGTACTTC. This codes for CASSLGLAGGKDEQYF.

This chain joins TRBV10-2 and TRBJ2-7; no clear D. Trimming took off 0 bases at V and 4 bases at J, with 10 bases between the two ends. Germline CDR1 and CDR2: WSHSY and SAAADI. This CDR3 is 14 amino acids long. CDR3 sequence (DNA): TGCGCCAGCAGTGAGTCGTCAGTAGCTTACGAGCAGTACTTC. Translated: CASSESSVAYEQYF.

The rearrangement links TRBV5-4 to TRBJ2-1, with 13 bases matching TRBD2. The CDR3 totals 17 residues. With 4 bases clipped from V and 9 bases from J, the junction kept 13 bases outside the gene matches. In germline, CDR1 is SGHNT, CDR2 YYREEE (reference sequence). The CDR3 DNA is TGTGCCAGCAGCAAAGGACTAGCGGGAGTAGAGAGTTTTGAGCAGTTCTTC. Protein: CASSKGLAGVESFEQFF.

This rearrangement joins TRBV27 to TRBJ2-2; D is unclear. This CDR3 contains 12 residues. Between the trimmed V and J ends, which lost 8 bases and 4 bases, there was a span of 8 bases. Per germline, CDR1 MNHEY and CDR2 SMNVEV (reference sequence). This CDR3 is CASGFFTGELFF. The CDR3 DNA follows: TGTGCCAGCGGCTTTTTCACCGGGGAGCTGTTTTTT.

The gene calls are TRBV7-9 and TRBJ2-5, with D perhaps TRBD1 (5 bases). CDR3 length: 13 residues. Trimming pared 4 bases from V and 2 bases from J, leaving 8 bases between. Per the germline V gene, CDR1 is SEHNR and CDR2 is FQNEAQ (reference sequence). In DNA form, the CDR3 reads TGTGCCAGCAGCTCCCGACAGCAAGAGACCCAGTACTTC. Amino acid sequence: CASSSRQQETQYF.

This clone has only a few counts. This chain links TRBV6-5 with TRBJ2-1; 9 bases agree with TRBD1. Germline CDR1 MNHEY, CDR2 SVGAGI. The CDR3 loop spans 15 amino acids. V lost 6 bases and J lost 7; bases outside the gene matches: 10. CDR3 coding DNA: TGTGCCAGCAGCGCCCTTGGGACAGGGACGAATGAGCAGTTCTTC. Translation gives CASSALGTGTNEQFF.

This clone occurred once. CDR3 sequence (DNA): TGTGCCAGCAGTCCATATCCCCCAAAACTAGCGGGAGGGGCAGATACGCAGTATTTT. Protein sequence: CASSPYPPKLAGGADTQYF. The chain joins TRBV28 to TRBJ2-3, with 13 bases that match TRBD2. V trimming: 5 bases; J trimming: 4 bases; junction bases outside the gene matches: 15. The CDR3 covers 19 residues. CDR1 is MDHEN and CDR2 is SYDVKM in the germline V gene. The variable domain in full, completed from reference TRBV28 and TRBJ2-3, reads DVKVTQSSRYLVKRTGEKVFLECVQDMDHENMFWYRQDPGLGLRLIYFSYDVKMKEKGDIPEGYSVSREKKERFSLILESASTNQTSMYLCASSPYPPKLAGGADTQYFGPGTRLTVL.

The chain joins TRBV6-5 to TRBJ2-7; possibly TRBD1 for D (6 bases). Germline V gives CDR1 MNHEY, CDR2 SVGAGI. The CDR3 is made up of 16 amino acids. V lost 4 bases, J lost 3 bases, and 19 bases lay in between. The CDR3 region is CASSSVSGTIVYEQYF. The CDR3 bases are TGTGCCAGCAGTTCCGTGTCCGGGACAATAGTCTACGAGCAGTACTTC.

The chain joins TRBV9 to TRBJ1-1; TRBD1 matches 7 bases. The trim removed 3 bases at V and 3 bases at J, leaving 11 bases unmatched. The CDR3 has 16 residues. Germline assignment: CDR1 SGDLS and CDR2 YYNGEE. The CDR3 here is CASSANRGARYTEAFF. The CDR3 DNA sequence: TGTGCCAGCAGCGCAAACAGGGGCGCAAGGTACACTGAAGCTTTCTTT.

The V call is TRBV6-5, the J call TRBJ1-1; D remains ambiguous. The CDR3 is 15 residues long. Per germline, CDR1 MNHEY and CDR2 SVGAGI. V dropped 2 bases and J dropped 5 bases, with 15 bases sitting between them. CDR3 nucleotide sequence: TGTGCCAGCAGTTACGGCCCAGCTCTAGGAACTGAAGCTTTCTTT. The encoded protein is CASSYGPALGTEAFF.

Regarding this clone: One end of the junction does not line up with germline, which may come from a read error. The V call is TRBV19, the J call TRBJ1-6; 9 positions match TRBD1. CDR1 and CDR2 from the germline V gene are LNHDA and SQIVND (reference sequence). This CDR3 spans 14 amino acids. The CDR3 region is CASSMGTGNSPLNF. The CDR3 DNA sequence: TGTGCCAGTAGTATGGGGACAGGGAATTCACCCCTCAACTTT.